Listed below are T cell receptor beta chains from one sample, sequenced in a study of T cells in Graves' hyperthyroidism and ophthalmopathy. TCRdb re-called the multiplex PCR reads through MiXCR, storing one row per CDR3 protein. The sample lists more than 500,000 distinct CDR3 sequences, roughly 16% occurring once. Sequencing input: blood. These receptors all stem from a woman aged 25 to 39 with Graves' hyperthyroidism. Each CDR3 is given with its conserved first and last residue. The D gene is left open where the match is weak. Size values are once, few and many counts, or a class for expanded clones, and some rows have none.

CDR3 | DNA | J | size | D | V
CASSASLTSYNEQFF | TGCGCCAGCAGTGCGTCCCTAACTAGCTACAATGAGCAGTTCTTC | TRBJ2-1 | - | - | TRBV10-1
CAIRPRVGAGVGEQYF | TGCGCCATCCGACCTAGGGTGGGAGCGGGAGTCGGTGAGCAGTACTTC | TRBJ2-7 | few | TRBD2 | TRBV4-1
CASSYSGSGGSYEQYF | TGTGCCAGCAGTTACTCGGGGAGCGGGGGCTCCTACGAGCAGTACTTC | TRBJ2-7 | few | TRBD2 | TRBV6-6
CAWAPPAKEQYF | TGTGCCTGGGCGCCCCCTGCTAAAGAGCAGTACTTC | TRBJ2-7 | many | - | TRBV30
CAWQPNPLYGYTF | TGTGCCTGGCAGCCGAATCCGCTCTATGGCTACACCTTC | TRBJ1-2 | many | - | TRBV30
CASSPRDSVTDTQYF | TGTGCCAGCAGCCCCCGGGACAGCGTCACAGATACGCAGTATTTT | TRBJ2-3 | many | TRBD1 | TRBV11-2
CSARARSSYTF | TGCAGTGCTAGAGCCCGCTCCAGCTACACCTTC | TRBJ1-2 | many | - | TRBV20-1
CASSLIGGARTEAFF | TGCGCCAGCAGCTTGATCGGAGGGGCTCGGACTGAAGCTTTCTTT | TRBJ1-1 | - | - | TRBV5-1
CASSLNGFTNYGYTF | TGTGCCAGCAGCCTTAATGGATTTACTAACTATGGCTACACCTTC | TRBJ1-2 | many | - | TRBV28
CASRWFANTGELFF | TGTGCCAGCAGGTGGTTCGCGAACACCGGGGAGCTGTTTTTT | TRBJ2-2 | few | - | TRBV2
CASSPILTGGYEQYF | TGTGCCAGCAGCCCTATCCTGACAGGGGGTTACGAGCAGTACTTC | TRBJ2-7 | many | TRBD1 | TRBV27
CASRKVQGNGELFF | TGTGCCAGCAGGAAGGTTCAGGGGAACGGGGAGCTGTTTTTT | TRBJ2-2 | many | - | TRBV2
CSVAMSGTSKFF | TGCAGCGTTGCAATGAGTGGGACTAGTAAGTTCTTC | TRBJ2-1 | - | TRBD2 | TRBV29-1
CSARDLRGVETQYF | TGCAGTGCTAGAGATCTTAGAGGGGTTGAGACCCAGTACTTC | TRBJ2-5 | many | - | TRBV20-1
CASSGDRDFTDTQYF | TGCGCCAGCAGCGGGGACAGAGACTTCACAGATACGCAGTATTTT | TRBJ2-3 | many | TRBD1 | TRBV5-1
CASRPTSVSSYNEQFF | TGTGCCAGCAGGCCCACTAGCGTAAGCTCCTACAATGAGCAGTTCTTC | TRBJ2-1 | many | TRBD2 | TRBV12-3/TRBV12-4